This T cell receptor (beta chain) comes out of a study of T-cell reconstitution after alpha-beta-depleted transplantation in children. This CDR3 spans 13 amino acids. This clonotype was observed many times. Sequence at one end of the junction differs from germline and may be a read error. Preparation of the TCRbeta library involved a method that used unique molecular identifiers. TCRdb re-analysed the PCR reads in MiXCR, keeping a single row per CDR3 protein. Among fewer than 120,000 distinct CDR3 sequences listed, 10% were seen once. This rearrangement joins TRBV12-3 or TRBV12-4 to TRBJ2-7; TRBD1 or TRBD2 may be the D gene (5 bases each). The sample was PBMCs from the stem cell graft donor, taken from the stem cell graft. The sequence derives from a human donor who donated a stem cell graft to a child with acute lymphoblastic leukemia. The CDR3: CASSLAGSYEQYF. The CDR3 bases are TGTGCCAGCAGCTTAGCAGGGAGCTACGAGCAGTACTTC.